This T cell receptor (beta chain) was found in a study of CD8 T cells in ankylosing spondylitis. Study observations and caveats: A TCR beta motif of 8 or 9 highly homologous variants appeared characteristic of ankylosing spondylitis blood.

TCR beta libraries were made by quantitative 5'-RACE with molecular barcodes. TCRdb reprocessed the 5' RACE reads with MiXCR, giving one entry per CDR3 protein. The sample carries roughly 230,000 distinct CDR3 sequences, roughly 8% recorded once. V gave up 0 bases and J gave up 7 bases; unmatched junction bases: 6. The length of the CDR3 is 16 residues. Per the germline V gene, CDR1 is SGHRS and CDR2 is YFSETQ. This clonotype was found a few times. As yet, its antigen is unknown. The clonotype comes from a female donor with ankylosing spondylitis or in good health (not recorded which). The rearrangement uses TRBV5-1 and TRBJ2-1, with 11 nucleotides matching TRBD2. Sequenced material: blood, either unsorted or a sorted T cell fraction (not recorded which). This chain's CDR3 is CASSLELAGGSNEQFF. CDR3 coding DNA: TGCGCCAGCAGCTTGGAGTTAGCGGGAGGGTCAAATGAGCAGTTCTTC.